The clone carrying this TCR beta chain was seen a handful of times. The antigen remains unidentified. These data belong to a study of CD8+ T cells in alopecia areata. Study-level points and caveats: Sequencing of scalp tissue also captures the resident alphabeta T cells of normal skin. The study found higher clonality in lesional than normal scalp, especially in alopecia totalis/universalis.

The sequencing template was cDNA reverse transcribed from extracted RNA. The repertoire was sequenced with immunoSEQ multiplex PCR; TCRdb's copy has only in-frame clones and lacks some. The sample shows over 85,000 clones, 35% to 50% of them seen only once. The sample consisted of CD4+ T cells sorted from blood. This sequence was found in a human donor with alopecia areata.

The DNA for the CDR3 is TGTGCCAGCATCCAAGGACTAGGTTCCTACAATGAGCAGTTCTTC. Amino acid sequence: CASIQGLGSYNEQFF. The gene calls are TRBV6-1 and TRBJ2-1; 7 bases align to TRBD2. Losses at the gene ends were 7 bases for V and 1 base for J; bases not matched to a gene: 7. Germline lookup yields CDR1 MNHNS and CDR2 SASEGT. The length of the CDR3 is 15 residues.